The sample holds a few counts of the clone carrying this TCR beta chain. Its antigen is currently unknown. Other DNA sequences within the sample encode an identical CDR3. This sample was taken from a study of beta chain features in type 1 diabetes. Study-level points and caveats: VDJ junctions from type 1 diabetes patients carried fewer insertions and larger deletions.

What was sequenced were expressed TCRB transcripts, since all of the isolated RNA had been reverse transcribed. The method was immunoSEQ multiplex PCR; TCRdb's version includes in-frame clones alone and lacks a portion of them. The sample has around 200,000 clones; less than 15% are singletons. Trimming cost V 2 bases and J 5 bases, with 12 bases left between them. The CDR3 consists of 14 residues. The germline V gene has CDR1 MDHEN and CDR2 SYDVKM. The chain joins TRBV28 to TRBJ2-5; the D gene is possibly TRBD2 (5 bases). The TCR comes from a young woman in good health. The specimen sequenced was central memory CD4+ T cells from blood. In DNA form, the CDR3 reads TGTGCCAGCAGTTTAGGAGGCCGAGGGGAGACCCAGTACTTC. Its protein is CASSLGGRGETQYF.